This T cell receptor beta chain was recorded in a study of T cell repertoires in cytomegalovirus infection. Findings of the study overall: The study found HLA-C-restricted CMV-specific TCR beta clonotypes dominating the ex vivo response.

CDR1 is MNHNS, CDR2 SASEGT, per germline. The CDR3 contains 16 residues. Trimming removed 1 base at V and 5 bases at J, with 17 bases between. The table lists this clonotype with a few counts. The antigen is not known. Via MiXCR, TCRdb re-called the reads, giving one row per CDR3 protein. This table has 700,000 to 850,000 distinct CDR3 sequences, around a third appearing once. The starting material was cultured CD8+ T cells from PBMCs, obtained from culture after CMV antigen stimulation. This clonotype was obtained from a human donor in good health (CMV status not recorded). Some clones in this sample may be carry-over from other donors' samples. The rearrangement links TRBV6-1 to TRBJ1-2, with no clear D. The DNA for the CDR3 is TGTGCCAGCAGTGAAGTGTGGCAGCCCCAGCGGTATGGCTACACCTTC. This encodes CASSEVWQPQRYGYTF.